Sequencing of this T cell receptor (beta chain) was carried out in a study of T cells in Graves' hyperthyroidism and ophthalmopathy. Whole-study findings and limits: Blood samples included most of the expanded thyroid clonotypes exceeding 0.001.

The germline V gene has CDR1 SNHLY and CDR2 FYNNEI. The V and J ends lost 4 bases and 5 bases respectively, with 17 bases between them. The CDR3 sequence is 16 residues long. To note about this clonotype: Its antigen is currently unknown.

Exclusion followed for patients with uncontrolled infection, other autoimmune disease, pregnancy or lactation. Blood from later-ophthalmopathy patients was taken at first hyperthyroidism diagnosis. Amplified TCR beta CDR3 regions came from RNA transcripts. The HTBI primer set drove a first-round RT-PCR of the TCR CDR3. From the multiplex PCR reads, TCRdb called clonotypes with MiXCR, one entry per CDR3 protein. Of 370,000 or so distinct CDR3 sequences detected, 15% to 19% appear once; the ten largest clones hold around a quarter. The sequence derives from a woman younger than 30 with Graves' hyperthyroidism that later progressed to Graves' ophthalmopathy. The chain recombines TRBV2 with TRBJ1-4, with TRBD1 as a possible D gene (5 bases). The sample comprised blood. In DNA form, the CDR3 reads TGTGCCAGCAGTGCCCCAAAAGGGACCTTCAATGAAAAACTGTTTTTT. Its translation: CASSAPKGTFNEKLFF. Full variable domain (missing parts from reference TRBV2 and TRBJ1-4): EPEVTQTPSHQVTQMGQEVILRCVPISNHLYFYWYRQILGQKVEFLVSFYNNEISEKSEIFDDQFSVERPDGSNFTLKIRSTKLEDSAMYFCASSAPKGTFNEKLFFGSGTQLSVL.